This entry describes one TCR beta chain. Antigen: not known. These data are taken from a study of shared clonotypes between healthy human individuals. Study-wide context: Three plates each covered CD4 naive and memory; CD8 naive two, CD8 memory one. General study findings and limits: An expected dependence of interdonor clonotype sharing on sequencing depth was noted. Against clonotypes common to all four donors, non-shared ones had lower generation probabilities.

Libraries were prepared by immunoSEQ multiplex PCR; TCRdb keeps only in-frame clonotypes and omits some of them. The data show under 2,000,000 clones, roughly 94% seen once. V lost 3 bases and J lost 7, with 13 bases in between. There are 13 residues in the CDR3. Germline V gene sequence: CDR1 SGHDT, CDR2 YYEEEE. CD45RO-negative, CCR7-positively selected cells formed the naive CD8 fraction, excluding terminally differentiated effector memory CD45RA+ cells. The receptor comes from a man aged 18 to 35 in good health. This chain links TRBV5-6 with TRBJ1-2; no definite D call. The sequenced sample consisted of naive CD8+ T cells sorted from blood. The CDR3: CASSWNLPSGYTF. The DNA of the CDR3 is TGTGCCAGCAGCTGGAATCTCCCTAGTGGCTACACCTTC.